These T cell receptor beta chains were read from a single sample in a study of blood T cell repertoires in COVID-19. TCRdb's copy holds only in-frame clones and misses some; the assay was immunoSEQ multiplex PCR. The data show over 120,000 clones, about 80% seen once. Sequenced material: peripheral blood. These receptors all stem from a woman aged 55-70 years with acute or convalescent COVID-19. Both conserved end residues are part of each CDR3. Fields, in order: CDR3 length, J gene, clone size, V gene, CDR3 protein. Clone size is shown for a subset of rows, as once, few, many or a class of expanded clone.

16	TRBJ1-3	.	TRBV5-3	CARSSHGQGTGNTIYF
14	TRBJ1-3	.	TRBV27	CASRLTGYGNTIYF
12	TRBJ1-2	.	TRBV29-1	CSVARPNYGYTF
13	TRBJ1-1	once	TRBV12-3/TRBV12-4	CASRLLQGTEAFF
13	TRBJ2-1	.	TRBV29-1	CSVPRRVIGEQFF
11	TRBJ1-2	.	TRBV28	CASSLTGGYTF
17	TRBJ2-3	.	TRBV28	CASSMTSGRPLSDTQYF
15	TRBJ2-5	.	TRBV5-1	CASSLELVGYETQYF
13	TRBJ1-2	.	TRBV5-8	CASSKDRGYGYTF
11	TRBJ1-2	.	TRBV28	CASSLNQGYTF
14	TRBJ2-7	.	TRBV14	CASSLRVTRDEQYF
19	TRBJ2-3	.	TRBV27	CASSPYPPGASGRAGPQYF
14	TRBJ1-6	.	TRBV28	CASSPGTGGSPLHF